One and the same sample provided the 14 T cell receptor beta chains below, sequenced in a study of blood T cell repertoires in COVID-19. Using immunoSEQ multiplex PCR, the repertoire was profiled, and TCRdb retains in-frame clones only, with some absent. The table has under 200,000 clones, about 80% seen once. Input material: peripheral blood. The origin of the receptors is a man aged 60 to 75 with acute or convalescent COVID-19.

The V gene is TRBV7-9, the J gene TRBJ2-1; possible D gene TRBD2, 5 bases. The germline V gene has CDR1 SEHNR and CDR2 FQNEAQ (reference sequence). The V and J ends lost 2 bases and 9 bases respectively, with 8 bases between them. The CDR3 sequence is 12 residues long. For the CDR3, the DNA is TGTGCCAGCAGCTTACCGGGAACTGAGCAGTTCTTC. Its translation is CASSLPGTEQFF.

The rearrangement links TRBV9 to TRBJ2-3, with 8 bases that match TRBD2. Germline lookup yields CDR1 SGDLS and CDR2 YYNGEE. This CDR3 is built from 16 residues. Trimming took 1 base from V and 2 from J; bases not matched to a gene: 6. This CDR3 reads CASSVYSGGFTDTQYF. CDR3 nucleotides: TGTGCCAGCAGCGTATACAGCGGGGGCTTCACAGATACGCAGTATTTT.

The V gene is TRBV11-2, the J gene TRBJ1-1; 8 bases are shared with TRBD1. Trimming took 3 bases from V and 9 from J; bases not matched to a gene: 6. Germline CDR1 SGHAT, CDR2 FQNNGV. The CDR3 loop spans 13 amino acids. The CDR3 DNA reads TGTGCCAGCAGCTTTGACAGGGGAGATCAAGCTTTCTTT. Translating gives CASSFDRGDQAFF.

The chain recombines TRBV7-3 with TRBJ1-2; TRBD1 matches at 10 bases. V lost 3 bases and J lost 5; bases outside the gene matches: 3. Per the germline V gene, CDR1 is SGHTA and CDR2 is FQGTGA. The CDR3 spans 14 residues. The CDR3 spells CASSLGDRGYGYTF. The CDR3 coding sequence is TGTGCCAGCAGCTTGGGGGACAGGGGTTATGGCTACACCTTC.

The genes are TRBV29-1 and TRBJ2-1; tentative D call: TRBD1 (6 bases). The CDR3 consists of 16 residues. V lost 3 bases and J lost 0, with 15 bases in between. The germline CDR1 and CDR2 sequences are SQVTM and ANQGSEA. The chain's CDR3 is CSVDNLRDISYNEQFF. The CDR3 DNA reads TGCAGCGTTGATAACCTCCGGGACATCTCCTACAATGAGCAGTTCTTC.

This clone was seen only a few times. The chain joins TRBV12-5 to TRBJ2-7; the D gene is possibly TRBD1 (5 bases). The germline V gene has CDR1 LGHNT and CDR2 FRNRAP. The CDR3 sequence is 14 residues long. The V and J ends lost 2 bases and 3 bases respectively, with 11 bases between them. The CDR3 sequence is CASGLFRQGYEQYF. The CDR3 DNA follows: TGTGCTAGTGGTTTGTTCCGGCAGGGCTACGAGCAGTACTTC.

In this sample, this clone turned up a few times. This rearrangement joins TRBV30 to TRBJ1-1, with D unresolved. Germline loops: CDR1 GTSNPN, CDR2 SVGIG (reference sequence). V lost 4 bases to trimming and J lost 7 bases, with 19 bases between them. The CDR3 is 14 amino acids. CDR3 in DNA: TGTGCCTGGACACCCGCCGCCCCCCTCGGTGAAGCTTTCTTT. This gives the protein CAWTPAAPLGEAFF.

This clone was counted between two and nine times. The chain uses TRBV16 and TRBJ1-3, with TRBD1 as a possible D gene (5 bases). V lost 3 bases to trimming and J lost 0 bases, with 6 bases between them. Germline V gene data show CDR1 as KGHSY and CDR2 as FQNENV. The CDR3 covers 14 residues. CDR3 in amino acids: CASSHDSSGNTIYF. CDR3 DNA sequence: TGTGCCAGCAGCCACGACAGCTCTGGAAACACCATATATTTT.

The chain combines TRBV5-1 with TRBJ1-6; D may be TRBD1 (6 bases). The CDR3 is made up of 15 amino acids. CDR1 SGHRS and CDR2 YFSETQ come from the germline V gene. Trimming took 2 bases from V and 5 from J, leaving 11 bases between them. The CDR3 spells CASSLKGVDNSPLHF. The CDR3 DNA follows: TGCGCCAGCAGCTTAAAGGGGGTCGATAATTCACCCCTCCACTTT.

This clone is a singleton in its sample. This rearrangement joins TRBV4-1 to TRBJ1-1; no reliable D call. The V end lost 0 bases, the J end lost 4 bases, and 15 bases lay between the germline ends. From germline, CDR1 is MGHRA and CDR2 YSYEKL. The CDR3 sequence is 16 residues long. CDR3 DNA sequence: TGCGCCAGCAGCCAAGAAGGGTCGGGCAGCGGCACTGAAGCTTTCTTT. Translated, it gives CASSQEGSGSGTEAFF.

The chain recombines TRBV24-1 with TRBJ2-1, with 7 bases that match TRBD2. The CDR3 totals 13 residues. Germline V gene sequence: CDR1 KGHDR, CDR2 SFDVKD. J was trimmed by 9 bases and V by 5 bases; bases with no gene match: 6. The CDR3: CATSGAGVGEQFF. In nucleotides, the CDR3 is TGTGCCACCAGTGGGGCGGGGGTAGGTGAGCAGTTCTTC.

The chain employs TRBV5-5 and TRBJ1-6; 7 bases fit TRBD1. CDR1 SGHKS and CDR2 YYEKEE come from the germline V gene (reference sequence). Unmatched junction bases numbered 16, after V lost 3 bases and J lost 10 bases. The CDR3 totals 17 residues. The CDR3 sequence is CASSSLPGQIIRSPLHF. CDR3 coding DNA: TGTGCCAGCAGCTCCCTACCGGGACAGATAATTCGGTCACCCCTCCACTTT.

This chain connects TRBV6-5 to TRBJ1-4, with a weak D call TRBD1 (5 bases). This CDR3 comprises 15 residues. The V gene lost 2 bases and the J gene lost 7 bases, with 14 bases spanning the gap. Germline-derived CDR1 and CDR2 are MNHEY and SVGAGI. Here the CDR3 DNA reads TGTGCCAGCAGTTACGGGGGGGGAGGGAGTGAAAAACTGTTTTTT. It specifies CASSYGGGGSEKLFF.

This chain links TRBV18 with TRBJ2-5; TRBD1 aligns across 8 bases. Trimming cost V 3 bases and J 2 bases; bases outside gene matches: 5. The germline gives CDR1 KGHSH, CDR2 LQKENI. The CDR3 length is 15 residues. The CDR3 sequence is CASSPWTGSQETQYF. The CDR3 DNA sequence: TGTGCCAGCTCACCGTGGACAGGGAGTCAAGAGACCCAGTACTTC.